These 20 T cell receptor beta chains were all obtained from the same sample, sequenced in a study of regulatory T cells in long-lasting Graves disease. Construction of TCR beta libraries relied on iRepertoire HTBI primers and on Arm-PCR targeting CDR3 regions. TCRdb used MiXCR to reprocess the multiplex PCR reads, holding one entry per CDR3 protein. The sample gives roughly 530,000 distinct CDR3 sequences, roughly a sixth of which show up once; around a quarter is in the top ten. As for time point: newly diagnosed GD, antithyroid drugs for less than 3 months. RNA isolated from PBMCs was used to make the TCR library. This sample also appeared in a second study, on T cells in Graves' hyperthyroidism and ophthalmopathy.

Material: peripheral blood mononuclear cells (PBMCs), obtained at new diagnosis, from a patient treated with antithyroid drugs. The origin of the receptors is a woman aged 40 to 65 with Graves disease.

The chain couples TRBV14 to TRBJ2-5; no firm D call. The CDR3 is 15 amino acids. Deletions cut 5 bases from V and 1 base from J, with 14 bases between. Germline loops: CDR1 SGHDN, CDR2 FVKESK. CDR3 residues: CASSSGPATQETQYF. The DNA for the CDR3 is TGTGCCAGCAGCTCTGGGCCCGCTACCCAAGAGACCCAGTACTTC.

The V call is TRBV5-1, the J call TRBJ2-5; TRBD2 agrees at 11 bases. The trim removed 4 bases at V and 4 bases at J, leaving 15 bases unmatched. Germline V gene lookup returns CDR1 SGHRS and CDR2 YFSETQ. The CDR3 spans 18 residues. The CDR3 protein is CASSVGSAGLAGLETQYF. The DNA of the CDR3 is TGCGCCAGCAGCGTGGGGAGTGCCGGACTAGCGGGTTTAGAGACCCAGTACTTC.

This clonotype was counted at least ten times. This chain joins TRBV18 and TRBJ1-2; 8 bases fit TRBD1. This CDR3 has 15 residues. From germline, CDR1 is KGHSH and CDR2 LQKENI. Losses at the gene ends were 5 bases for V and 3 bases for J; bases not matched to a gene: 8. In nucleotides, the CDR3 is TGTGCCAGCTCAACTAGGACAGGGTCGGACTATGGCTACACCTTC. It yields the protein CASSTRTGSDYGYTF. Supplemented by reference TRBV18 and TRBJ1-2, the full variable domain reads NAGVMQNPRHLVRRRGQEARLRCSPMKGHSHVYWYRQLPEEGLKFMVYLQKENIIDESGMPKERFSAEFPKEGPSILRIQQVVRGDSAAYFCASSTRTGSDYGYTFGSGTRLTVV.

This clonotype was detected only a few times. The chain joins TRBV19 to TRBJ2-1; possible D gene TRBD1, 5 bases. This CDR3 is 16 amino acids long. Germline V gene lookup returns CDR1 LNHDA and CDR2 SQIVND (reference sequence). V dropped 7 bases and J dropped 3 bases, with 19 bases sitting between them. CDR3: CASTPLTASGYNEQFF. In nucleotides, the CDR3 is TGTGCCAGTACCCCCCTGACAGCAAGTGGCTACAATGAGCAGTTCTTC.

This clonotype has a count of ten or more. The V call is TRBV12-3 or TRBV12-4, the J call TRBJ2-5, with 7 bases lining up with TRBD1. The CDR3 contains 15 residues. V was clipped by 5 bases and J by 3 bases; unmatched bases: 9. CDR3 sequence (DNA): TGTGCCAGCAGTAAACTGGGACAGTATAAAGAGACCCAGTACTTC. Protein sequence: CASSKLGQYKETQYF.

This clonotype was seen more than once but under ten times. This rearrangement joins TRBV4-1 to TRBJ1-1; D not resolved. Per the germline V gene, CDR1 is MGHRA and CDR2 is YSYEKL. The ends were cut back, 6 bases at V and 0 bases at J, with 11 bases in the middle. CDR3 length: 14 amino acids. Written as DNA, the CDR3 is TGCGCCAGCAGGGCTATCCCCATGAACACTGAAGCTTTCTTT. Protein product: CASRAIPMNTEAFF.

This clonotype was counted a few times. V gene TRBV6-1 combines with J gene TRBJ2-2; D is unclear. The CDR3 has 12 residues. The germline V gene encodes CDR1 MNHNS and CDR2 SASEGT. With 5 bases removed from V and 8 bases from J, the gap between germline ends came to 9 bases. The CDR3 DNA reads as TGTGCCAGCAGTCAAAACCGGGGGGAGCTGTTTTTT. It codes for CASSQNRGELFF.

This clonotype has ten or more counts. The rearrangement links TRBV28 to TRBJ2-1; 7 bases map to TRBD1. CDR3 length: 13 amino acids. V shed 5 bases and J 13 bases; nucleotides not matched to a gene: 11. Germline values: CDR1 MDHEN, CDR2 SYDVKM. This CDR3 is CASSPHPGQLQFF. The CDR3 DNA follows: TGTGCCAGCAGTCCCCATCCGGGACAGCTTCAGTTCTTC.

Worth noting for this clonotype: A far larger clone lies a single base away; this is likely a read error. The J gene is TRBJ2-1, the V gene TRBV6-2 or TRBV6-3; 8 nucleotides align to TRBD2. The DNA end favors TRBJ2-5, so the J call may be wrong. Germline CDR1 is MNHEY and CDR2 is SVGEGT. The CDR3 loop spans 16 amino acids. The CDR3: CASSYSRGGTQETQYF. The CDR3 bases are TGTGCCAGCAGTTACTCCCGGGGGGGCACCCAAGAGACCCAGTACTTC.

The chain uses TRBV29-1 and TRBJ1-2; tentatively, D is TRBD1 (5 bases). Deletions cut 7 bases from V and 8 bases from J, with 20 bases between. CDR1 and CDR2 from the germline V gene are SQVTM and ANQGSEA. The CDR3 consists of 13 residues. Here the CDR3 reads CSARTSQGPGYTF. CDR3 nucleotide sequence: TGCAGCGCCCGAACTTCCCAGGGTCCGGGCTACACCTTC.

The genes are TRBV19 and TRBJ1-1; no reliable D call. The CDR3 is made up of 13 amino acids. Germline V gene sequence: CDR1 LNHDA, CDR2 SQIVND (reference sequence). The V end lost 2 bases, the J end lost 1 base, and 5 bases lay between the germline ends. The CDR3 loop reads CASSITANTEAFF. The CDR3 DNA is TGTGCCAGTAGTATAACAGCGAACACTGAAGCTTTCTTT.

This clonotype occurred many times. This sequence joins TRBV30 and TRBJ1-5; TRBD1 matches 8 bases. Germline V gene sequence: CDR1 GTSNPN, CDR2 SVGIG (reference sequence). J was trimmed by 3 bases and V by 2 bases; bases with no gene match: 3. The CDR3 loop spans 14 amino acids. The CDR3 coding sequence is TGTGCCTGGAGTTTACAGGGGGACAATCAGCCCCAGCATTTT. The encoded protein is CAWSLQGDNQPQHF. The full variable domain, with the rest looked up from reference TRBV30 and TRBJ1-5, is SQTIHQWPATLVQPVGSPLSLECTVEGTSNPNLYWYRQAAGRGLQLLFYSVGIGQISSEVPQNLSASRPQDRQFILSSKKLLLSDSGFYLCAWSLQGDNQPQHFGDGTRLSIL.

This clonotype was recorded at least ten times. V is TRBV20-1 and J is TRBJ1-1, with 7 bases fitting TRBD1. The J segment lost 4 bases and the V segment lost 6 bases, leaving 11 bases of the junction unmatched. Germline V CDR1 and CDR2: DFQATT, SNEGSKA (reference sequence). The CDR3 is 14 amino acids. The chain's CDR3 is CSAHRQGGVTEAFF. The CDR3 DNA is TGCAGTGCCCACCGACAGGGTGGGGTCACTGAAGCTTTCTTT.

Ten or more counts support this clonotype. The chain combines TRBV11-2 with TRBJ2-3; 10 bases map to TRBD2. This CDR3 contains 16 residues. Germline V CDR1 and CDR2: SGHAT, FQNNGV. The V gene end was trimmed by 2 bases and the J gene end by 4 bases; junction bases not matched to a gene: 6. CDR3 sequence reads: CASSLRLAGVSDTQYF. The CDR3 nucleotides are TGTGCCAGCAGCTTAAGGCTAGCGGGGGTCTCAGATACGCAGTATTTT.

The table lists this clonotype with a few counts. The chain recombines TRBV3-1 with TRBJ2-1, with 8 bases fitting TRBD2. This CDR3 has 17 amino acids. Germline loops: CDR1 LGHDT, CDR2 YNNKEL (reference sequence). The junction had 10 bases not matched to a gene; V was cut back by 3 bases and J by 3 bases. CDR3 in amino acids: CASSHQVRSGGYNEQFF. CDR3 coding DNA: TGTGCCAGCAGCCATCAGGTCCGGAGCGGGGGCTACAATGAGCAGTTCTTC.

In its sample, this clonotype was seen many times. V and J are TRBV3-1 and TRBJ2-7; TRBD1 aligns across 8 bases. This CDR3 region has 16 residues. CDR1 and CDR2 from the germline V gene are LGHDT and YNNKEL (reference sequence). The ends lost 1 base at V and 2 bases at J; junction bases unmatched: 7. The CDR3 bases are TGTGCCAGCAGCCAAGGAGTTTGGACAGGGACCTACGAGCAGTACTTC. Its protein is CASSQGVWTGTYEQYF.

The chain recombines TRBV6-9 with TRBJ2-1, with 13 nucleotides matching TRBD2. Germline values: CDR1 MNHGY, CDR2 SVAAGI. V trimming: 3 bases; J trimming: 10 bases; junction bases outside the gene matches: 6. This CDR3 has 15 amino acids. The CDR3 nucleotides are TGTGCCAGCAGTTACTCAACTAGCGGGGGGGGAGAGCAGTTCTTC. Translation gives CASSYSTSGGGEQFF.

For the CDR3, the DNA is TGCAGTGCTAGAGCTTCGGCGAATTGGGACTACGAGCAGTACTTC. Amino acids: CSARASANWDYEQYF. The genes are TRBV20-1 and TRBJ2-7; D ambiguous. The germline V gene encodes CDR1 DFQATT and CDR2 SNEGSKA (reference sequence). Deletions cut 1 base from V and 3 bases from J, with 16 bases between. The CDR3 sequence is 15 residues long.

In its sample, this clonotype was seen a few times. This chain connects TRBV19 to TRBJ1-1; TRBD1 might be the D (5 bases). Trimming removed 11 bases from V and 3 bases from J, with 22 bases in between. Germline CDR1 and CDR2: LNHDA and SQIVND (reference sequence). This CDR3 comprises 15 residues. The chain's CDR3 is CAVKRWGESDTEAFF. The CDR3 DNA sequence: TGTGCCGTAAAGAGATGGGGGGAATCGGACACTGAAGCTTTCTTT.

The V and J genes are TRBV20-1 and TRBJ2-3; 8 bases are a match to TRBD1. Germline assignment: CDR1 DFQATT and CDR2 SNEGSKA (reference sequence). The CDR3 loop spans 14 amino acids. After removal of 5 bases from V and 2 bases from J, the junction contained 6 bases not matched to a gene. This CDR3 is CSASQGVITDTQYF. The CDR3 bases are TGCAGTGCTTCACAGGGGGTCATCACAGATACGCAGTATTTT.